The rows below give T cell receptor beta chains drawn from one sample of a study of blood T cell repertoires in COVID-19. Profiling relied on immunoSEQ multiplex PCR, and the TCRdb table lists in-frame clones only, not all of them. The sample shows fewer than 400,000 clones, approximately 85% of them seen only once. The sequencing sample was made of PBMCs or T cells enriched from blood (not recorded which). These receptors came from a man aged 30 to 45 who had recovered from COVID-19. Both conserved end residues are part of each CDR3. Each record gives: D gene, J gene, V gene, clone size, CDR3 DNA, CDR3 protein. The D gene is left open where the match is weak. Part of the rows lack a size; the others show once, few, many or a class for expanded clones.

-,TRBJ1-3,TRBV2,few,TGTGCCAGCAGCCCCCTACGCTCTGGAAACACCATATATTTT,CASSPLRSGNTIYF
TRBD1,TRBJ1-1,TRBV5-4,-,TGTGCCAGCAGCTTGGCCGGCGCAGGGGGCACTGAAGCTTTCTTT,CASSLAGAGGTEAFF
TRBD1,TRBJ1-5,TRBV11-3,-,TGTGCCAGCAGCTTATGTTGGGACAGGGCGTTCGTTCTCAATCAGCCCCAGCATTTT,CASSLCWDRAFVLNQPQHF
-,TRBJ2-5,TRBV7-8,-,TGTGCCAGCAGCCTGACCAGGGGCGGACAGACCCAGTACTTC,CASSLTRGGQTQYF
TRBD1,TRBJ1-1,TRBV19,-,TGTGCCAGTAGTAGTCCGGGAAGCCCCGAGGGGGCCACTGAAGCTTTCTTT,CASSSPGSPEGATEAFF
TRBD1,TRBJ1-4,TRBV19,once,TGTGCCAGTAGTAATCAAGCCTACAGGGGGCGTTATGAAAAACTGTTTTTT,CASSNQAYRGRYEKLFF
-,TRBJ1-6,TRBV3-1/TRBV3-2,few,TGTGCCAGCAGCCAAGGGGGGAGGGGGGATTCACCCCTCCACTTT,CASSQGGRGDSPLHF
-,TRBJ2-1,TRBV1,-,TGCACCAGCAGCCAAGGAACTAGCGGGGCCGACAATGAGCAGTTCTTC,CTSSQGTSGADNEQFF
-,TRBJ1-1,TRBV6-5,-,TGTGCCAGCAGTTACGGTGGGGGGGGTGTTCACACTGAAGCTTTCTTT,CASSYGGGGVHTEAFF
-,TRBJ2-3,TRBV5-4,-,TGTGCCAGCAGCTTTTGGACTAGCACAGATACGCAGTATTTT,CASSFWTSTDTQYF
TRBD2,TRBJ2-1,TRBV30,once,TGTGCCTGGAGTGGTCAGGGCGTTAGCGGGGGCTCCTCCTACAATGAGCAGTTCTTC,CAWSGQGVSGGSSYNEQFF
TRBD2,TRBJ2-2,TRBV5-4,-,TGTGCCAGCAGCTTCCTTCCTGGCGGGGGTGCCGGGGAGCTGTTTTTT,CASSFLPGGGAGELFF
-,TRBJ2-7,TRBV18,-,TGTGCCAGCTCACCACACGGGGACGAGCAGTACTTC,CASSPHGDEQYF
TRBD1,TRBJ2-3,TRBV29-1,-,TGCAGCGTTGACCGCCTTAGACAGGGCGCGACAGATACGCAGTATTTT,CSVDRLRQGATDTQYF
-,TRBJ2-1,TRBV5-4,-,TGTGCCAGCAGCTTGGATGGGGGCCTTAGCTCCTACAATGAGCAGTTCTTC,CASSLDGGLSSYNEQFF
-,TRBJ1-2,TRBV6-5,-,TGTGCCAGCAGTTACTTACCCACCGGGGACTATGGCTACACCTTC,CASSYLPTGDYGYTF
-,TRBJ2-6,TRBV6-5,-,TGTGCCAGCACCCTAACTGGGGCCAACGTCCTGACTTTC,CASTLTGANVLTF
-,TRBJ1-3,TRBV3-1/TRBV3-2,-,TGTGCCAGCAGCCCGGTTTATGTCTCTGGAAACACCATATATTTT,CASSPVYVSGNTIYF
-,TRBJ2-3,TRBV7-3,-,TGTGCCAGCAGCGCCCGACCCAGGTCGTACACAGATACGCAGTATTTT,CASSARPRSYTDTQYF
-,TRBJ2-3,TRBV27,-,TGTGCCAGCTCGTGGTCTAGCGAAGCAGATACGCAGTATTTT,CASSWSSEADTQYF
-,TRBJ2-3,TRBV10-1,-,TGCGCCAGCAGTGAGTCCCAGGGGATAGATACGCAGTATTTT,CASSESQGIDTQYF
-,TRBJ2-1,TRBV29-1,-,TGCAGCAAAAAAGGGGGGGATGATAGTGAGTTCTTC,CSKKGGDDSEFF
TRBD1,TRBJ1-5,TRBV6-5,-,TGTGCCAGCAGTCCGCGACAGGGTAGATATCAGCCCCAGCATTTT,CASSPRQGRYQPQHF
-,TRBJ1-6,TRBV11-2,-,TGTGCCAGCAGCTTAGAGCCCGCCCACGGTTCACCCCTCCACTTT,CASSLEPAHGSPLHF
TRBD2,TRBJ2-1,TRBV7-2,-,TGTGCCAGCAGCTTAAGGTTTCCTAGCGGGGGGAGCAATGAGCAGTTCTTC,CASSLRFPSGGSNEQFF
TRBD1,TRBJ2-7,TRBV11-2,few,TGTGCCAGCAGCTTAGTGGGCGCCGGGACAGGAAACTACGAGCAGTACTTC,CASSLVGAGTGNYEQYF
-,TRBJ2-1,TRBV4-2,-,TGTGCCAGCAGCCGCCTAACCGGGACTACGGGGGCCAATGAGCAGTTCTTC,CASSRLTGTTGANEQFF
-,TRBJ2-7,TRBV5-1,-,TGCGCCTCCAGACCCCAGGGGTTTGGGGAGCAGTACTTC,CASRPQGFGEQYF
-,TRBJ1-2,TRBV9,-,TGTGCCAGCAGCTTCGGGACTCCCCCGGCTAACTATGGCTACACCTTC,CASSFGTPPANYGYTF
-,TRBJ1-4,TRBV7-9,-,TGTGCCAGCAGCCCACCTCGACAAGAGGAAAAACTGTTTTTT,CASSPPRQEEKLFF
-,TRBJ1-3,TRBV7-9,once,TGTGCCAGCCAAGAGAGCCTTTCTGGAAACACCATATATTTT,CASQESLSGNTIYF
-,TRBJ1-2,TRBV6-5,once,TGTGCCAGCACCCAGAACCAGGGGCTATGGAATGGCTACACCTTC,CASTQNQGLWNGYTF
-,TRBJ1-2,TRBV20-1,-,TGCAGTGCTACTAGTAACTATGGCTACACCTTC,CSATSNYGYTF
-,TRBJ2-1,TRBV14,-,TGTGCCAGCAGCCTGCAAGGGGGGGTTCATGAGCAGTTCTTC,CASSLQGGVHEQFF
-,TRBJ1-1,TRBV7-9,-,TGTGCCAGCAGCTTATCTACTGTGACGGAGACTGAAGCTTTCTTT,CASSLSTVTETEAFF
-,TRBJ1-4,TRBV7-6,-,TGTGCCAGCAGCCGCGCCCGAGATTTTAATGAAAAACTGTTTTTT,CASSRARDFNEKLFF
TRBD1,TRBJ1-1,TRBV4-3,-,TGCGCCAGCAGCCAAGTTCCACGACAGGGAGCTTTCTTT,CASSQVPRQGAFF
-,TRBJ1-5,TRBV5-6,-,TGTGCCAGCAGCTTGGGCGGGGTGGGCAATCAGCCCCAGCATTTT,CASSLGGVGNQPQHF
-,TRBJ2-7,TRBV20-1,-,TGCAGTGCTAGTGTAGGGGGGGCCTACGAGCAGTACTTC,CSASVGGAYEQYF
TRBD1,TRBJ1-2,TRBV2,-,TGTGCCAGCAGGTGGAACAGGGGGCCGAATGGCTACACCTTC,CASRWNRGPNGYTF
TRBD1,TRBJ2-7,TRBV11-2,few,TGTGCCAGCAGCCCTGACAGGGGGAGCTCCTACGAGCAGTACTTC,CASSPDRGSSYEQYF
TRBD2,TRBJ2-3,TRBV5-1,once,TGCGCCAGCAGCATCGGACTAGCGGGGGGGCAAGGAGATACGCAGTATTTT,CASSIGLAGGQGDTQYF
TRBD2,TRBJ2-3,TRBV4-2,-,TGTGCCAGCAGCCAAGAGGGACTAGCGGGGGGGAACACAGATACGCAGTATTTT,CASSQEGLAGGNTDTQYF
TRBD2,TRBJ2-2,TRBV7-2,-,TGTGCCAGCAGCACTCTAGCGGGGGGCTACACCGGGGAGCTGTTTTTT,CASSTLAGGYTGELFF
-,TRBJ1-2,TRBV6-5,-,TGTGCCAGCAGTTTCGGGGGAAACTATGGCTACACCTTC,CASSFGGNYGYTF